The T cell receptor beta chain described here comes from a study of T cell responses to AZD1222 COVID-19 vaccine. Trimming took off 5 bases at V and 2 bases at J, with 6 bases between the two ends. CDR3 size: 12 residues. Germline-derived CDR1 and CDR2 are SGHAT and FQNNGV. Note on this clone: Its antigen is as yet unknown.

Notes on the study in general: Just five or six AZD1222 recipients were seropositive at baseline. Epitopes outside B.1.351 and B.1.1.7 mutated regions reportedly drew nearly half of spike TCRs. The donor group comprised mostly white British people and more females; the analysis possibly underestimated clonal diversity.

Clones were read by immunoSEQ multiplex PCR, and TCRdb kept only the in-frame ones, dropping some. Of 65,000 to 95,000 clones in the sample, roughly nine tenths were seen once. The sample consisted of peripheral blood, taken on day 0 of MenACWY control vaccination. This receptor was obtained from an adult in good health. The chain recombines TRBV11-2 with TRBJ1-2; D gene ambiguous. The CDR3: CASSPQNYGYTF. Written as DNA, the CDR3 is TGTGCCAGCAGCCCCCAGAACTATGGCTACACCTTC.